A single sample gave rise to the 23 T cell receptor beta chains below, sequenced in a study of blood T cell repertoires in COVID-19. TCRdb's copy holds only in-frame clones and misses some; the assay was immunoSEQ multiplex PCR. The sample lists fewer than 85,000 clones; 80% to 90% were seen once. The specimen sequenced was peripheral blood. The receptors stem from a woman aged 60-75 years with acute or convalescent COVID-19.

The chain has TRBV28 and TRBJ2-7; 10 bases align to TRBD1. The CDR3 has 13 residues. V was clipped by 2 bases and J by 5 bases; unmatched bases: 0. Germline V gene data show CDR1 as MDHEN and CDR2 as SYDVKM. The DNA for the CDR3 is TGTGCCAGCAGTTTAGGGACAGGGGACGAGCAGTACTTC. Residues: CASSLGTGDEQYF.

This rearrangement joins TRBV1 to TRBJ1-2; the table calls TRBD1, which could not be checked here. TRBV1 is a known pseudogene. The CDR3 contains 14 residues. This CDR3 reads CTSSRKQGGNGYTF. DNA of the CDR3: TGCACCAGCAGCCGAAAACAGGGTGGTAATGGCTACACCTTC.

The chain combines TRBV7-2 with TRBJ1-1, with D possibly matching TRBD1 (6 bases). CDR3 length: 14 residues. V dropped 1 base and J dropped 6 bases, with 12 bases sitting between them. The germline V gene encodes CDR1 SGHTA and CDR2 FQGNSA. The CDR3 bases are TGTGCCAGCAGCTTAGGGGGGCAGTACGCTGAAGCTTTCTTT. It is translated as CASSLGGQYAEAFF.

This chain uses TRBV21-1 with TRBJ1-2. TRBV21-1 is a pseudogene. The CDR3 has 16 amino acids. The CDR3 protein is CASNNGGAAGTYGYTF. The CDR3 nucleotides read TGTGCCAGCAACAACGGGGGGGCAGCCGGAACTTATGGCTACACCTTC.

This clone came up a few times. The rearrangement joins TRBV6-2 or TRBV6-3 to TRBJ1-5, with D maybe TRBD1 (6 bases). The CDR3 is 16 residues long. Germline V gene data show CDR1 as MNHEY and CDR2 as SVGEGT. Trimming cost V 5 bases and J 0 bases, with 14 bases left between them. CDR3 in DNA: TGTGCCAGCAGTAACAGGGTGCGTTATAGCAATCAGCCCCAGCATTTT. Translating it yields CASSNRVRYSNQPQHF.

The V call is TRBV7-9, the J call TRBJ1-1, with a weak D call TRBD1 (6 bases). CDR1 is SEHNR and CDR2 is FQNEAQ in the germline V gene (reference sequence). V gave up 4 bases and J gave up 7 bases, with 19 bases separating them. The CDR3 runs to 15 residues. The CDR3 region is CASSSSRGQAFEAFF. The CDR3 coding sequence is TGTGCCAGCAGCTCGAGCAGGGGACAAGCGTTTGAAGCTTTCTTT.

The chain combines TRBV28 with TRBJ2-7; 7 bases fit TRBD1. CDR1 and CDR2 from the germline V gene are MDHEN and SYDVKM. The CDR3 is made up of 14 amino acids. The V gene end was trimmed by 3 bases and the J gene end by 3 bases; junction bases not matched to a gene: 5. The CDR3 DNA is TGTGCCAGCAGTTTCAGAGCAGGGGGCTACGAGCAGTACTTC. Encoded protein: CASSFRAGGYEQYF. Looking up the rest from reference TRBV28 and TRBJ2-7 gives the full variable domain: DVKVTQSSRYLVKRTGEKVFLECVQDMDHENMFWYRQDPGLGLRLIYFSYDVKMKEKGDIPEGYSVSREKKERFSLILESASTNQTSMYLCASSFRAGGYEQYFGPGTRLTVT.

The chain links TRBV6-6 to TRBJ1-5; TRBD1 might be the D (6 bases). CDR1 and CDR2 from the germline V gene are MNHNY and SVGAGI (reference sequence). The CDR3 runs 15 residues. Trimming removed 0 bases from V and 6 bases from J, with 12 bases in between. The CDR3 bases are TGTGCCAGCAGTTACTCGGGGGGGGCCCGTCAGCCCCAGCATTTT. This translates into CASSYSGGARQPQHF.

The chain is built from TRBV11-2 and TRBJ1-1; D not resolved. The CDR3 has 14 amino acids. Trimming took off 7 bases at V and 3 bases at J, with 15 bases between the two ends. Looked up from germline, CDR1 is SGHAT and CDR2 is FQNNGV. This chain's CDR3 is CASKWEDLYTEAFF. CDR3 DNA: TGTGCCAGCAAATGGGAGGATCTGTACACTGAAGCTTTCTTT. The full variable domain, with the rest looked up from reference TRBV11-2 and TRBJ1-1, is EAGVAQSPRYKIIEKRQSVAFWCNPISGHATLYWYQQILGQGPKLLIQFQNNGVVDDSQLPKDRFSAERLKGVDSTLKIQPAKLEDSAVYLCASKWEDLYTEAFFGQGTRLTVV.

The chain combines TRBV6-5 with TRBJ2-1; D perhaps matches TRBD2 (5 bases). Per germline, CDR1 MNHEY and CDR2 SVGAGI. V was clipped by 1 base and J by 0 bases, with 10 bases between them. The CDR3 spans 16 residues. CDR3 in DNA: TGTGCCAGCAGTTACTGGACGGGGAGCTCCTACAATGAGCAGTTCTTC. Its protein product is CASSYWTGSSYNEQFF.

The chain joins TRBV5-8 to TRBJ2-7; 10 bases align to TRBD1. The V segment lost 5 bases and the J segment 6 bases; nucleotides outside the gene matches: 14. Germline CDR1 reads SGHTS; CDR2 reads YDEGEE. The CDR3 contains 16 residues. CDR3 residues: CASRLRRGQGYSEQYF. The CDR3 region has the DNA TGTGCCAGCAGACTTCGGAGGGGACAGGGGTATTCCGAGCAGTACTTC.

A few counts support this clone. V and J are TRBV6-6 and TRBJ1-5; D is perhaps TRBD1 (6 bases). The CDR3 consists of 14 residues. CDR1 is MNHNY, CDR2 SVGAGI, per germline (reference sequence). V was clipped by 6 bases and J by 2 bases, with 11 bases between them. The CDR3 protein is CASSATGRNQPQHF. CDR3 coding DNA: TGTGCCAGCAGCGCAACAGGGCGCAATCAGCCCCAGCATTTT.

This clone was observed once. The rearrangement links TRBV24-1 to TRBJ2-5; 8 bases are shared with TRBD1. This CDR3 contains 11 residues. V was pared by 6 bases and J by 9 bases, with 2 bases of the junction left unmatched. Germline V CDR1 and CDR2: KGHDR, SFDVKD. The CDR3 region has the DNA TGTGCCACCAGTCAGGGGGCGGCCCAGTACTTC. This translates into CATSQGAAQYF.

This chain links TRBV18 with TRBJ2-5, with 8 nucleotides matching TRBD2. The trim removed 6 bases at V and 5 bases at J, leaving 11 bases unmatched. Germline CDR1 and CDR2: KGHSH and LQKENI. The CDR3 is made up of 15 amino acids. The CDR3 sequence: CASSLPGGHRETQYF. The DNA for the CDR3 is TGTGCCAGCTCCCTCCCGGGGGGGCATCGGGAGACCCAGTACTTC.

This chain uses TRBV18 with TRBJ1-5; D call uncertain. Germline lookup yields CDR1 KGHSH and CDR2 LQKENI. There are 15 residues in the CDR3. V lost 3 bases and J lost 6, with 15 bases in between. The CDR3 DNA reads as TGTGCCAGCTCACCTGGGGTCGGGGAGGGTCAGCCCCAGCATTTT. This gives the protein CASSPGVGEGQPQHF.

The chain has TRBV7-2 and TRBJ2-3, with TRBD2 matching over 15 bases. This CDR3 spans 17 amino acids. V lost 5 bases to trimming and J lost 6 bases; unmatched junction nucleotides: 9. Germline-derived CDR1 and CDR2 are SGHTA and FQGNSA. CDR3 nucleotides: TGTGCCAGCAGCCCCACTGGACTAGCGGGGGGGCGGGATACGCAGTATTTT. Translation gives CASSPTGLAGGRDTQYF.

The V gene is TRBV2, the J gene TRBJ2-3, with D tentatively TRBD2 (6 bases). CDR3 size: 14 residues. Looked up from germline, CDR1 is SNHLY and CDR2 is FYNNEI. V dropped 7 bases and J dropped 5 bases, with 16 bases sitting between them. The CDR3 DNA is TGTGCCAGCAAGGAGGGAGGCTTCGGAGATACGCAGTATTTT. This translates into CASKEGGFGDTQYF.

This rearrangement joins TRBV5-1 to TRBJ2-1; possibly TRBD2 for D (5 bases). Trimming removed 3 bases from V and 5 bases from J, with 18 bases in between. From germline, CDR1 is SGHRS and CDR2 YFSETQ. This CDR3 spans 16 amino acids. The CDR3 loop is CASSSLRAGEDNEQFF. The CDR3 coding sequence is TGCGCCAGCAGCTCATTACGGGCCGGGGAAGACAATGAGCAGTTCTTC.

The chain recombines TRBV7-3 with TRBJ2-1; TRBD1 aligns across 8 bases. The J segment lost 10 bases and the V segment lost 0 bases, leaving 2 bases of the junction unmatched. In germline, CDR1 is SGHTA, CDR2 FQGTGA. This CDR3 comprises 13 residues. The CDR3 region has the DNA TGTGCCAGCAGCTTAACCCGGGACAGGGAGCAGTTCTTC. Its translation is CASSLTRDREQFF.

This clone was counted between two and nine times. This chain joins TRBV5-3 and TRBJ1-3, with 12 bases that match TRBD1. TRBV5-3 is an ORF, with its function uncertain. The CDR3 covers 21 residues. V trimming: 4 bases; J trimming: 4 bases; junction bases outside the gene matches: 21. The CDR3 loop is CARSPPPGQGAKLIGGNTIYF. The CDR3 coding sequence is TGTGCCAGAAGCCCACCCCCGGGACAGGGGGCAAAGCTTATAGGCGGAAACACCATATATTTT.

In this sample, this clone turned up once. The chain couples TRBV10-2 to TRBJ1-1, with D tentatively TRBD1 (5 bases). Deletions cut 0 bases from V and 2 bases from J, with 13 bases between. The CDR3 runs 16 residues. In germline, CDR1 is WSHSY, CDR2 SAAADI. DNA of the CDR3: TGCGCCAGCAGTGAGTCAACCAAAGGGGAAAACACTGAAGCTTTCTTT. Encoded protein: CASSESTKGENTEAFF.

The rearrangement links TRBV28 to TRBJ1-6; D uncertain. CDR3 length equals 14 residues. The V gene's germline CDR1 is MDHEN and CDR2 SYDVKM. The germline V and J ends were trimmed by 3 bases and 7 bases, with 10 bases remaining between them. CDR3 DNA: TGTGCCAGCAGTTTCAGGTCACCAAATTCACCCCTCCACTTT. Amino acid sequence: CASSFRSPNSPLHF.

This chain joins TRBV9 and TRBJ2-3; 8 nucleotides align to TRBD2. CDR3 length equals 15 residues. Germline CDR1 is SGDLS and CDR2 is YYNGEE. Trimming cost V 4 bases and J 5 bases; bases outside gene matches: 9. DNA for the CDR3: TGTGCCAGCAGCCCCACCGGGGGGGCGATAGATACGCAGTATTTT. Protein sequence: CASSPTGGAIDTQYF.